This T cell receptor (beta chain) was sequenced during a study of T cell changes during pregnancy in multiple sclerosis. The method was immunoSEQ multiplex PCR; TCRdb's version includes in-frame clones alone and lacks a portion of them. The sample holds 40,000 to 45,000 clones; more than 75% are singletons and the top ten take 5.5% to 6%. Germline CDR1 reads SNHLY; CDR2 reads FYNNEI. V was pared by 8 bases and J by 5 bases, with 13 bases between. This CDR3 is built from 13 residues. This sequence was found in a female donor in good health, enrolled as a control in a pregnancy study. This chain connects TRBV2 to TRBJ2-1; the D gene is possibly TRBD2 (7 bases). Sequencing used CD8+ T cells from peripheral blood mononuclear cells, obtained after pregnancy. CDR3 DNA sequence: TGTGCCAGCTTTCGGGGGGCGAACAATGAGCAGTTCTTC. It is translated as CASFRGANNEQFF.